Shown below are 4 T cell receptor beta chains from a single sample sequenced in a study of T cell repertoires in cytomegalovirus infection (dated by TCRdb to the late 2010s). The meaning of the sample's treatment or condition label: in vitro stimulation with specific CMV peptide epitopes to enrich CMV-specific T cells. Sequencing took place on an Illumina HiSeq 1500. TCRdb redid the processing of the public reads, applying fastp at Q25 and MiXCR, and retained in-frame beta chains. Merged by CDR3 protein, the rows form single entries marked with the most common genes and DNA. This sample lists roughly 200,000 distinct CDR3 sequences; less than 50% were detected once. The ten largest make up roughly three fifths of the sample. What these receptors recognize is not known. Source: CD8+ T cells from cultured PBMCs, taken from culture after CMV antigen stimulation. These receptors were taken from a human donor in good health (CMV status not recorded). Some clones in this sample may be carry-over from other donors' samples.

This chain joins TRBV27 and TRBJ2-1, with 15 bases that match TRBD2. The junction had 12 bases not matched to a gene; V was cut back by 10 bases and J by 5 bases. The CDR3 is made up of 17 amino acids. Germline V gives CDR1 MNHEY, CDR2 SMNVEV (reference sequence). The CDR3 nucleotides are TGTGCCACCACCGGGACTAGCGGGGGGAAACCTCACAATGAGCAGTTCTTC. This translates into CATTGTSGGKPHNEQFF.

The chain combines TRBV18 with TRBJ2-7; D is unresolved. This CDR3 is 13 amino acids long. CDR1 is KGHSH, CDR2 LQKENI, per germline. V was clipped by 3 bases and J by 4 bases, with 10 bases between them. CDR3 coding DNA: TGTGCCAGCTCACCTCCTGACACGTACGAGCAGTACTTC. This encodes CASSPPDTYEQYF. The entire variable domain, with the rest obtained from reference TRBV18 and TRBJ2-7, is as follows: NAGVMQNPRHLVRRRGQEARLRCSPMKGHSHVYWYRQLPEEGLKFMVYLQKENIIDESGMPKERFSAEFPKEGPSILRIQQVVRGDSAAYFCASSPPDTYEQYFGPGTRLTVT.

The V gene is TRBV5-4, the J gene TRBJ2-1; maybe TRBD1 (6 bases). V shed 4 bases and J shed 1 base, with 15 bases lying between them. From germline, CDR1 is SGHNT and CDR2 YYREEE (reference sequence). The CDR3 spans 16 residues. CDR3 sequence: CASSDRLGASYNEQFF. The CDR3 nucleotides are TGTGCCAGCAGCGACCGTCTGGGGGCTTCCTACAATGAGCAGTTCTTC.

This clonotype was detected a few times. This chain uses TRBV7-2 with TRBJ2-3, with TRBD2 matching over 10 bases. There are 16 residues in the CDR3. The V and J ends lost 6 bases and 6 bases, in that order; junction bases with no gene match: 12. Germline assignment: CDR1 SGHTA and CDR2 FQGNSA. CDR3 sequence: CASRGRLAGPGDTQYF. DNA for the CDR3: TGTGCCAGCAGGGGCAGACTAGCGGGCCCGGGGGATACGCAGTATTTT.